This T cell receptor (beta chain) is from a study of T cells in Graves' hyperthyroidism and ophthalmopathy. Findings and limits, study-wide: A model of 13 V-J pairs discriminated ophthalmopathy from stable hyperthyroidism. With a median lead of around 6.7 months before onset, the model predicted ophthalmopathy. Among thyroid clonotypes expanded above 0.001, most also appeared in blood.

Diagnosis rested on symptoms, serum thyroxine and TRAb, thyroid ultrasound, and orbital computed tomography. Germline-derived CDR1 and CDR2 are SGHRS and YFSETQ. The CDR3 has 14 amino acids. Regions amplified from RNA transcripts were the TCR beta CDR3 regions. Carried out on the TCR CDR3, a first-round RT-PCR used the HTBI primer set. One entry per CDR3 protein results from TCRdb running MiXCR on the multiplex PCR reads. Counted here are some 600,000 distinct CDR3 sequences, 46% occurring once; the ten biggest clones make up roughly 8.2%. A remark on this clonotype: Its specificity is not known. One end of the junction is discordant with germline, which a read error may explain.

This receptor was obtained from a woman younger than 30 with Graves' hyperthyroidism. The V gene is TRBV5-1, the J gene TRBJ1-2; D is uncertain. Sequenced: peripheral blood or thyroid tissue (not recorded which). CDR3 loop: CASTLGRTDYGYTF. The CDR3 coding sequence is TGCGCCAGCACCTTGGGGAGGACGGACTATGGCTACACCTTC.